A single T cell receptor (beta chain) is shown here with its context. Unique molecular identifiers were used to barcode this TCRbeta library. TCRdb called the PCR reads again in MiXCR, with one record for every CDR3 protein. The sample holds some 400,000 distinct CDR3 sequences, just over 20% seen once. The sample originates from a study of T-cell reconstitution after alpha-beta-depleted transplantation in children. J lost 11 bases, V lost 1 base, and 13 bases had no gene match. The CDR3 loop spans 16 amino acids. Looked up from germline, CDR1 is MNHEY and CDR2 is SMNVEV (reference sequence). Sequenced material: PBMCs from the stem cell graft donor, taken from the stem cell graft. The clonotype was recovered from a human donor who donated a stem cell graft to a child with acute myeloid leukemia. The rearrangement links TRBV27 to TRBJ2-2; TRBD2 aligns across 7 bases. This CDR3 is CASSLLRASGSVELFF. The CDR3 region has the DNA TGTGCCAGCAGTTTATTAAGGGCTAGCGGATCTGTAGAGCTGTTTTTT.